This T cell receptor beta chain was captured in a study of T cells in women clearing cervical HPV infection (dated by TCRdb to 2016 to 2018). Some background on the complete study: The cases were 20 to 25 women with histologically confirmed HPV16-related CIN3 or worse, and 2 of those women had invasive cancers. The approximately 23 controls were women who cleared a single incident HPV16 infection within 12 months without developing precancer or cancer. Blood from cases was collected at the visit at which the lesion was first identified, whereas blood from controls was collected once infection was no longer detected. For cases, the median interval between lesion detection and blood sampling was roughly 150 days, with an interquartile range of about 85 to 220 days. HLA typing was available for only a few women, so HLA type could not be excluded as a confounder. Nested within Costa Rica's Guanacaste HPV Natural History Study, an exploratory proof-of-principle case-control study compared TCR repertoires across cervical HPV16 outcomes. Cases and controls were matched on year of sample collection and on age within five years. Cases had a median age of almost 35 years and controls had a median age of around 40, with no significant differences in baseline characteristics. The parent cohort enrolled under 11,000 women aged 18 or older in Guanacaste, Costa Rica, in about 1993 to 1995 and followed the women for approximately seven years. As quality controls, five blinded duplicates were added to each group, bringing the total to roughly 60 samples made up of roughly 50 participants and 10 replicates. The study at large found these results: Because T-cell numbers per sample were unknown, differences in richness could reflect varying T-cell content rather than repertoire biology. TRBV6-7 relative abundance was lower in cases than in controls (roughly 0.12% versus 0.17%; Bonferroni P = 0.0008). Across sequencing depths, CIN3+ cases showed significantly higher TCR repertoire richness than controls, but evenness did not differ between the groups. The cross-sectional design could not show whether associations preceded infection or resulted from it; effector/memory subsets and HPV-specific T cells were not isolated. Random forest classifiers combining richness and V gene abundances distinguished cases from controls with an estimated AUC of more than 0.8.

Using the immunoSEQ assay, multiplex PCR amplified TCR beta CDR3 regions from an average of about 1.1 ug of genomic DNA per sample. Primer bias was corrected in the assay by using a complete synthetic TCR repertoire to establish an amplification baseline. The amplicons were sequenced using the Illumina platform. For the original study's pipeline: Error correction of the sequences involved clustering with frequency ratios plus a modified nearest-neighbor algorithm, after which the sequences were analyzed in the immunoSEQ Analyzer using IMGT gene definitions. At each rarefaction depth, TCR richness and evenness were averaged across 20 rarefaction repeats, and any sample with fewer sequences than the depth was left out. Relative abundances of V, D and J genes were compared between groups using Wilcoxon rank sum tests, with FDR correction applied. An intraclass correlation of just under 96% for TCR richness and an average of roughly 76% across some 69 gene segments were obtained from the blinded duplicates. As stored in TCRdb, this immuneACCESS dataset retains in-frame rearrangements with V and J assigned. A fraction of the clones does not appear; measured against another copy, unresolved V genes explain less than half of the discrepancy, and the remainder lacks a known reason. V and J calls and clone size come straight from that table; D and trimming were deduced from the DNA. The table for this sample shows tens of thousands of clones. 35% to 45% of the sample is held by the ten biggest clonotypes.

As to this clone: This receptor's antigen is unknown. The CDR3 end lies 3 residues beyond the end of the read and is filled in from the germline J gene.

Every participant had a single incident cervical HPV16 infection, and prevalent HPV16 infections were excluded. Cervical HPV DNA was detected by MY09/MY11 PCR, and genotyping was performed by dot-blot hybridization. Approximately 16 mL of heparinized blood were centrifuged, and the buffy coat was aliquoted, frozen at -30°C, then stored at -80°C. Genomic DNA was extracted from buffy coat specimens using QIAGEN kits. V is clipped by 4 bases and J by 6 bases, and the sequence between their germline boundaries is 16 bases long. Including the terminal cysteine and phenylalanine, the CDR3 comprises 14 residues. The DNA has 33 bases, all within the CDR3, and is read from base 1. Sequences SGHRS (CDR1) and YFSETQ (CDR2) are obtained from the germline V gene.

Sequenced input: blood buffy coat. This chain joins TRBV5-1 to TRBJ1-1; a tentative D match to TRBD1 spans 5 bases. The source is a woman between 18 and 70 years old with a cervical HPV16 infection that either progressed to CIN3+ or cleared (not recorded which). CDR3 region: CASSTTTVYSEAFF. The part of the CDR3 DNA that was read is TGCGCCAGCAGCACAACGACAGTATACTCTGAA.